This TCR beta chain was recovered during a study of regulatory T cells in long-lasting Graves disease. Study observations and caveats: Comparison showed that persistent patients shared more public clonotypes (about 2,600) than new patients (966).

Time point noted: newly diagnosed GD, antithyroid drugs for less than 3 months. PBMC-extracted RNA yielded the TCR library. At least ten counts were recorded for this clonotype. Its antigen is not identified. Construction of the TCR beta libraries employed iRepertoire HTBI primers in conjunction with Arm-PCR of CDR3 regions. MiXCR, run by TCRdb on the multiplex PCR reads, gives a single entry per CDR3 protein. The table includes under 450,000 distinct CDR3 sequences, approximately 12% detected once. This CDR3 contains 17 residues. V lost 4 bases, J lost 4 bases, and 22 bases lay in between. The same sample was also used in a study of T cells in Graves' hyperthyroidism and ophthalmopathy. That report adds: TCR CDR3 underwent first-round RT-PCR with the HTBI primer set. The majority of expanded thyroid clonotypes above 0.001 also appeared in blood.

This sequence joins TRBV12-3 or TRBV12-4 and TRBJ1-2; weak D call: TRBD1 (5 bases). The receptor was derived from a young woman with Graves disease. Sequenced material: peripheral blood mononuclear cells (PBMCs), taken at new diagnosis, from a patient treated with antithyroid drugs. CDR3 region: CASSSSRRAAWSYGYTF. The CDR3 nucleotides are TGTGCCAGCAGTTCCTCGCGCAGGGCAGCGTGGTCCTATGGCTACACCTTC.